This TCR beta chain was obtained from a study of shared clonotypes between healthy human individuals (TCRdb year 2020). Looking at the study overall: Two women and three men aged 18 to 49 years were included in the cohort. For each donor, CD4 naive and CD4 memory were each run on three plates, CD8 naive on two plates, and CD8 memory on one plate. To estimate repertoire size and how much clonotypes are shared between individuals, the study performed deep sequencing of blood TCR repertoires from five healthy adults. Different laboratories and diverse techniques were used to prepare libraries and sequence TCR repertoires, to increase sequencing depth and limit assay-specific biases. Per donor, leukapheresis produced somewhere between about 0.9 and 9.5 billion PBMCs. Study-wide conclusions, independent of this receptor: Naive subsets generally had larger estimated clonotype richness than memory subsets did. The small number of donors limited the genetic and exposure-history diversity represented. Sampling was restricted to blood, and TCR repertoires in tissues likely differ from the TCR repertoires found in blood. Compared with non-shared clonotypes, clonotypes shared by all four sorted-subset donors had higher generation probabilities. Rarefaction of sorted-subset datasets indicated incomplete sequencing despite the large sequencing depth. When a few donors were compared, the shared fraction of clonotypes was 5% to 6.5% for naive CD4, around 3.6% for naive CD8, 2.3% for memory CD4, and 0.4% for memory CD8. Pairwise subsampling indicated that sequencing depth was expected to affect the degree of clonotype sharing among donors.

TCR CDR3 regions were amplified from genomic DNA by multiplex PCR using the deep immunoSEQ assay. For each cell subset, the extracted genomic DNA was distributed evenly across all wells of several immunoSEQ 96-well plates, and each plate served as one replicate. For sorted subsets, each replicate PCR was loaded with 200 to 250 ng genomic DNA, equivalent to 30,000 or so T cell genomes. The purified libraries were quantified using a Qubit 3.0 fluorometer, sized with a Bioanalyzer 2100, and then quantified again using the KAPA Library Quantification kit. A separate single-read 150-cycle Illumina NextSeq 550 flow cell was used to sequence each immunoSEQ 96-well plate. The study's own analysis went as follows. The immunoSEQ output contained only junctional sequences without quality scores, so filtering could not match that applied to full-length reads. To assign V/J genes and CDR3, sequences were annotated using PyIR, a Python wrapper for IgBLAST v1.9, with IMGT germline references. Reads were removed for weak V/J assignments (E-value above 1e-6), missing CDR3, stop codons, out-of-frame junctions, or ambiguous translated residues. V3J clonotypes were defined as sequences sharing an identical inferred V gene, J gene, and CDR3 amino acid sequence. The percentage overlap between two repertoires was calculated by dividing the number of shared unique clonotypes by the size of the smaller repertoire. Three approaches were used to assess repertoire richness: RTK rarefaction, the Chao1 estimator, and Recon v2.1 estimates of unobserved clonotypes. Generation probabilities for all TCRbeta clonotypes obtained by the gDNA method from a handful of donors were computed using OLGA. The clones in this table, taken by TCRdb from immuneACCESS, are in-frame only. Not every clone is retained; where verified, under half of the shortfall comes from an unresolved V gene, and the cause of the rest is unknown. The V and J calls and clone size come from that table; D and trimming were worked out from the DNA. This sample gives fewer than 2.5 million clones in total; roughly 93% of them show up just once. Of the sample, 0.36% falls within the top ten clones.

The donors were healthy, HIV-negative adults with no recently reported acute infections or vaccinations. All donors were Caucasian adults living in Nashville, Tennessee, USA. CD4+ T cells were enriched by magnetic negative selection; naive cells were then positively selected on CD45RA, and the negative fraction formed the memory subset. Blood was collected by leukapheresis, and PBMCs were isolated by Ficoll-Histopaque density gradient centrifugation and then cryopreserved in liquid nitrogen vapor phase. Purity and quantity of every magnetically sorted T cell population were checked by analytical flow cytometry. Each sorted fraction had its genomic DNA isolated and then quantified by UV absorbance on a Nanodrop 2000c. V lost 1 base and J lost 5 bases; the stretch between them is 14 bases long. CDR1 and CDR2, looked up from the germline V gene (reference sequence), are SEHNR and FQNEAQ. Including the terminal cysteine and phenylalanine, the CDR3 comprises 15 residues. This entry keeps only the CDR3 DNA: 45 bases, framed from base 1.

In regard to this clone: The clone's antigen remains unknown. The input lacks base qualities; no much larger clone sits a single base away.

Sequencing was carried out using naive CD4+ T cells from PBMCs. The sample's cell subset or site label, in plain terms: CD45RA+ positively selected. The source of this sequence is a man aged 18 to 35 in good health. Some clones in this sample may be carry-over from other donors' samples. The chain is assembled from TRBV7-9 and TRBJ1-2; too little of a D gene remains to name it. The DNA sequence reads TGTGCCAGCAGCTTAGGTGTAGGGAGAGGGTATGGCTACACCTTC. This yields the protein CASSLGVGRGYGYTF. The CDR3 plus the reference TRBV7-9 and TRBJ1-2 genes for the other parts give the full variable domain: DTGVSQNPRHKITKRGQNVTFRCDPISEHNRLYWYRQTLGQGPEFLTYFQNEAQLEKSRLLSDRFSAERPKGSFSTLEIQRTEQGDSAMYLCASSLGVGRGYGYTFGSGTRLTVV.